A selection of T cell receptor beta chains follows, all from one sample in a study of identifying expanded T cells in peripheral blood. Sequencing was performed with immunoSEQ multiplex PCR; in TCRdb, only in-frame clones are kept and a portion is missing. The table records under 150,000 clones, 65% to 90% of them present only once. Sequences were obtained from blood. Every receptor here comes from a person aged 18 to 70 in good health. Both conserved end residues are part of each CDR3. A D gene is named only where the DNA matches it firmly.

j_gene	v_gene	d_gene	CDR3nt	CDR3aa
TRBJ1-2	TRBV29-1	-	TGCAGCGTTACAGGGTCCCCTGGCTACACCTTC	CSVTGSPGYTF
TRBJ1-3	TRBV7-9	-	TGTGCCAGCACAAGGGGCCGGGGAAACACCATATATTTT	CASTRGRGNTIYF
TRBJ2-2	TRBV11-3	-	TGTGCCAGCAGCTTAGTCAGAGGGACCGGGGAGCTGTTTTTT	CASSLVRGTGELFF
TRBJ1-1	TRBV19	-	TGTGCCAGTGAACAGGAGGGAACCACTGAAGCTTTCTTT	CASEQEGTTEAFF
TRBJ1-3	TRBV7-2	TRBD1	TGTGCCAGCAGCGCGACAGGGTGGTCAGGAAACACCATATATTTT	CASSATGWSGNTIYF
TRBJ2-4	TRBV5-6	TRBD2	TGTGCCAGCAGCTTGGCCGGGGGGGCGGAAAACATTCAGTACTTC	CASSLAGGAENIQYF
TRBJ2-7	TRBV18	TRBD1	TGTGCCAGCTCACCCTCTCGACAGGGGAGGTCCTACGAGCAGTACTTC	CASSPSRQGRSYEQYF
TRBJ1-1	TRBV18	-	TGTGCCAGCTCACCCTACATGAACACTGAAGCTTTCTTT	CASSPYMNTEAFF
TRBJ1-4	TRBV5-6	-	TGTGCCAGCAGCTTAGACCAACAGGGTGAAAAACTGTTTTTT	CASSLDQQGEKLFF
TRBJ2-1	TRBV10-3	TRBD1	TGTGCCATCAGGAACCGGGACAGTGAGCAGTTCTTC	CAIRNRDSEQFF
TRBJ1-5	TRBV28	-	TGTGCCAGCAGCAGGGTTTTTCAGCCCCAGCATTTT	CASSRVFQPQHF